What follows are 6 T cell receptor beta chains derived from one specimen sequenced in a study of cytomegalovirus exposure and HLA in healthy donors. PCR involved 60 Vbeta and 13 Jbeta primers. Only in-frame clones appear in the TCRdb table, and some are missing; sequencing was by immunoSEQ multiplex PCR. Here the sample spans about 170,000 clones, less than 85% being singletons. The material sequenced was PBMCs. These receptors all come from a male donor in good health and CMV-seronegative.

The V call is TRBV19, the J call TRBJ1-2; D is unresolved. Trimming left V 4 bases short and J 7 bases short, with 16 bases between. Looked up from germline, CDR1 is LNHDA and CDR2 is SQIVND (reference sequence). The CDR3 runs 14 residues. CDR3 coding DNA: TGTGCCAGTAGTAATGACGGCATATCGGGTGGCTACACCTTC. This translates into CASSNDGISGGYTF.

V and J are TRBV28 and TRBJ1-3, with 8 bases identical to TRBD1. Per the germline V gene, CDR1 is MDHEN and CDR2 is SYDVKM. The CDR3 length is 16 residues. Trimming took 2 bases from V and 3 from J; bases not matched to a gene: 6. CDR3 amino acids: CASSLGPDRGGNTIYF. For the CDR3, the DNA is TGTGCCAGCAGTTTAGGCCCCGACAGGGGTGGAAACACCATATATTTT.

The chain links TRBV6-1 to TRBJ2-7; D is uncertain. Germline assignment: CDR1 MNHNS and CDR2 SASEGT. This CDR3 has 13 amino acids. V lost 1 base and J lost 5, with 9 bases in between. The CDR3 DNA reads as TGTGCCAGCAGTGAAGGACAACACGACGAGCAGTACTTC. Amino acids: CASSEGQHDEQYF.

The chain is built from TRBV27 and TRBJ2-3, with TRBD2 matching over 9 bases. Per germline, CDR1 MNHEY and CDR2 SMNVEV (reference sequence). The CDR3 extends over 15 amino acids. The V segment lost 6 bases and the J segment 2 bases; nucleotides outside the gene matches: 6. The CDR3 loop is CASSRLAGATDTQYF. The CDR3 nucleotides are TGTGCCAGCAGCCGATTAGCGGGGGCCACAGATACGCAGTATTTT.

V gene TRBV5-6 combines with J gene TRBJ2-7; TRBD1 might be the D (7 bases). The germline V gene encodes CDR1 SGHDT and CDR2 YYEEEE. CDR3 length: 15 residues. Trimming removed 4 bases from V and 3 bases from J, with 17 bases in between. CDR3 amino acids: CASSQNPQGGYEQYF. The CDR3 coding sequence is TGTGCCAGCAGCCAAAATCCGCAGGGGGGCTACGAGCAGTACTTC.

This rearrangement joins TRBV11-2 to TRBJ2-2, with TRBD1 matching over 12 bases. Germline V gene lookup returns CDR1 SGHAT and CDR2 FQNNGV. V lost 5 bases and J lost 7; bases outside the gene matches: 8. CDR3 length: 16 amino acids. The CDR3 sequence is CASSIRDRGHIGELFF. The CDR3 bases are TGTGCCAGCAGCATCCGGGACAGGGGGCATATCGGGGAGCTGTTTTTT.